The clone carrying this T cell receptor beta chain was counted a few times. A junction end diverges from the germline sequence, so it may reflect a read error. The data originate from a study of blood T cell repertoires in COVID-19. In the authors' methods: Using reference gene primer amplification, nucleated cell counts were estimated. Libraries were prepared by immunoSEQ multiplex PCR; TCRdb keeps only in-frame clonotypes and omits some of them. The V and J calls and clone size come from that table; D and trimming were worked out from the DNA. Of under 250,000 clones in the sample, approximately 85% were seen once. Germline V CDR1 and CDR2: MNHEY, SVGAGI. The CDR3 is 14 residues long. Clinical history as reported by participants underpinned cohort assignment.

The clonotype originates from a woman between 45 and 65 years old with acute COVID-19. The V and J genes are TRBV6-5 and TRBJ2-1; TRBD2 might be the D (6 bases). The material sequenced was PBMCs or T cells enriched from blood (not recorded which). The CDR3 nucleotides read TGTGCCAGTCTCGGGACTTTTGACTACGATGAGCAGTTCTTC. Its translation is CASLGTFDYDEQFF.